This T cell receptor (beta chain) was sequenced for a study of T cells of healthy individuals. This CDR3 has 16 residues. Germline V gene sequence: CDR1 KGHSH, CDR2 LQKENI. V was trimmed by 2 bases and J by 4 bases, leaving 14 bases between them. This clonotype came up many times. TCRdb used MiXCR to reprocess the 5' RACE reads, holding one entry per CDR3 protein. The data hold 100,000 or so distinct CDR3 sequences, with around 17% observed a single time. The receptor comes from a human donor in good health. The V call is TRBV18, the J call TRBJ2-2; D is ambiguous. The CDR3 here is CASSPFGREPTGELFF. Here the CDR3 DNA reads TGTGCCAGCTCACCATTCGGCCGAGAACCCACCGGGGAGCTGTTTTTT.